These 18 T cell receptor beta chains share one sample of origin, sequenced in a study of regulatory T cells in long-lasting Graves disease. Noted time point: persistent/refractory GD, antithyroid drugs over 5 years with positive TRAb. Isolated PBMC RNA provided the starting material for the TCR library. Investigators prepared the TCR beta libraries by applying iRepertoire HTBI primers and Arm-PCR of CDR3 regions. MiXCR was run by TCRdb on the multiplex PCR reads, yielding one entry per CDR3 protein. In the table there are about 660,000 distinct CDR3 sequences, about 32% of which are singletons. Sequenced here: peripheral blood mononuclear cells (PBMCs), sampled when the disease was refractory, from a patient treated with antithyroid drugs. The receptors derive from a female donor with Graves disease.

This clonotype was seen a single time. The rearrangement uses TRBV7-9 and TRBJ2-5, with D perhaps given as TRBD1 or TRBD2 (6 bases each). CDR3 size: 17 residues. Germline-derived CDR1 and CDR2 are SEHNR and FQNEAQ (reference sequence). V shed 0 bases and J shed 1 base, with 15 bases lying between them. CDR3 loop: CASSLAARGVTQETQYF. The CDR3 DNA follows: TGTGCCAGCAGCTTAGCGGCTAGGGGGGTTACCCAAGAGACCCAGTACTTC.

The chain recombines TRBV19 with TRBJ1-5, with 7 bases matching TRBD1. The CDR3 extends over 16 amino acids. V gave up 3 bases and J gave up 0 bases; unmatched junction bases: 5. Germline CDR1 LNHDA, CDR2 SQIVND (reference sequence). The CDR3 reads CASSMRGRGSNQPQHF. CDR3 DNA: TGTGCCAGTAGTATGAGGGGGCGCGGTAGCAATCAGCCCCAGCATTTT.

In its sample, this clonotype was seen a few times. The chain employs TRBV28 and TRBJ1-3; TRBD1 matches at 9 bases. The CDR3 is 16 amino acids. Germline trimming cut 5 bases from V and 4 bases from J; bases unmatched to any gene: 9. Per the germline V gene, CDR1 is MDHEN and CDR2 is SYDVKM. The CDR3 protein is CASSPFRTGAGNTIYF. CDR3 nucleotide sequence: TGTGCCAGCAGTCCGTTTCGGACAGGGGCAGGAAACACCATATATTTT.

The chain employs TRBV19 and TRBJ1-1; D possibly corresponds to TRBD1 (5 bases). Germline values: CDR1 LNHDA, CDR2 SQIVND (reference sequence). The V and J ends lost 7 bases and 5 bases respectively, with 26 bases between them. The CDR3 spans 17 residues. Written as DNA, the CDR3 is TGTGCCAGTACCATCCCCCCGGGCAGGGCGGGGAGAACTGAAGCTTTCTTT. Translating it yields CASTIPPGRAGRTEAFF.

With regard to this clonotype: Given a much more abundant clone one base away, this may be a read error. The CDR3 spells CASSLSSVNQPQHF. CDR3 in DNA: TGTGCCAGCAGCCTATCGTCAGTAAATCAGCCCCAGCATTTT. This chain uses TRBV12-3 or TRBV12-4 with TRBJ1-5; D unclear. Trimming removed 6 bases at V and 4 bases at J, with 13 bases between. This CDR3 has 14 amino acids.

The chain combines TRBV5-6 with TRBJ1-3; D remains ambiguous. The CDR3 covers 15 residues. Trimming cost V 2 bases and J 4 bases, with 13 bases left between them. The germline gives CDR1 SGHDT, CDR2 YYEEEE. The CDR3 nucleotides read TGTGCCAGCAGCTTAGGTCAGTTGGCCGGAAACACCATATATTTT. Translation gives CASSLGQLAGNTIYF.

V and J are TRBV5-1 and TRBJ2-7; a weak D match, TRBD1 (5 bases). The CDR3 sequence is 15 residues long. V was shortened by 0 bases and J by 6 bases, with 16 bases between the two germline ends. Looked up from germline, CDR1 is SGHRS and CDR2 is YFSETQ. CDR3 in amino acids: CASSLVYRNRVEQYF. CDR3 sequence (DNA): TGCGCCAGCAGCTTGGTTTACAGGAACCGGGTCGAGCAGTACTTC. Full variable domain (missing parts from reference TRBV5-1 and TRBJ2-7): KAGVTQTPRYLIKTRGQQVTLSCSPISGHRSVSWYQQTPGQGLQFLFEYFSETQRNKGNFPGRFSGRQFSNSRSEMNVSTLELGDSALYLCASSLVYRNRVEQYFGPGTRLTVT.

This clonotype turned up a few times. The rearrangement uses TRBV6-6 and TRBJ1-5; D unresolved. This CDR3 is 14 amino acids long. CDR1 and CDR2 from the germline V gene are MNHNY and SVGAGI (reference sequence). Trimming took off 0 bases at V and 5 bases at J, with 8 bases between the two ends. The CDR3 loop reads CASSYSVTDQPQHF. The CDR3 DNA reads TGTGCCAGCAGTTACTCAGTAACCGATCAGCCCCAGCATTTT.

This clonotype has just a few counts. The V call is TRBV29-1, the J call TRBJ1-1; D may be TRBD1 (5 bases). Germline V gives CDR1 SQVTM, CDR2 ANQGSEA. The CDR3 has 12 amino acids. Trimming removed 5 bases at V and 1 base at J, with 8 bases between. The CDR3 coding sequence is TGCAGCGTTCACGGGACGAACACTGAAGCTTTCTTT. Amino acids: CSVHGTNTEAFF. The full variable domain, in which reference TRBV29-1 and TRBJ1-1 provide the parts outside the CDR3, is SAVISQKPSRDICQRGTSLTIQCQVDSQVTMMFWYRQQPGQSLTLIATANQGSEATYESGFVIDKFPISRPNLTFSTLTVSNMSPEDSSIYLCSVHGTNTEAFFGQGTRLTVV.

This chain joins TRBV12-3 or TRBV12-4 and TRBJ2-3, with D tentatively TRBD2 (6 bases). V was clipped by 6 bases and J by 1 base, with 11 bases between them. The CDR3 spans 14 residues. The CDR3 region has the DNA TGTGCCAGCAGCCAGACTAGACGCACAGATACGCAGTATTTT. This codes for CASSQTRRTDTQYF.

The chain is built from TRBV7-6 and TRBJ2-2; 14 nucleotides line up with TRBD2. Germline CDR1 reads SGHVS; CDR2 reads FNYEAQ. CDR3 length: 16 residues. J lost 6 bases, V lost 7 bases, and 7 bases had no gene match. CDR3 nucleotides: TGTGCCAGCACCAACCCGACTAGCGGGAGGGCCGGGGAGCTGTTTTTT. Translating it yields CASTNPTSGRAGELFF.

This clonotype came up a few times. V is TRBV5-1 and J is TRBJ1-1; weak D call: TRBD1 (6 bases). This CDR3 contains 14 residues. CDR1 SGHRS and CDR2 YFSETQ come from the germline V gene. Deletions cut 5 bases from V and 1 base from J, with 12 bases between. The CDR3 here is CASREGQSNTEAFF. CDR3 DNA: TGCGCCAGCAGAGAGGGACAATCGAACACTGAAGCTTTCTTT.

The chain joins TRBV20-1 to TRBJ2-7, with D possibly being TRBD1 or TRBD2 (6 bases each). Germline values: CDR1 DFQATT, CDR2 SNEGSKA (reference sequence). Trimming pared 1 base from V and 2 bases from J, leaving 12 bases between. The CDR3 has 14 amino acids. The CDR3 DNA reads as TGCAGTGCTAGAGCTCTGGGGGGCCCCTACGAGCAGTACTTC. It is translated as CSARALGGPYEQYF.

This clonotype was observed a few times. The chain recombines TRBV20-1 with TRBJ2-7; 10 bases map to TRBD2. The CDR3 length is 15 residues. Germline CDR1 reads DFQATT; CDR2 reads SNEGSKA (reference sequence). The trim removed 0 bases at V and 6 bases at J, leaving 8 bases unmatched. DNA for the CDR3: TGCAGTGCTAGAGATCGGCTAGCGGGAGCCCCCGAGCAGTACTTC. Residues: CSARDRLAGAPEQYF.

The chain recombines TRBV29-1 with TRBJ1-1, with D hard to call. The CDR3 totals 13 residues. V lost 4 bases and J 2 bases, leaving 11 bases between the germline ends. Per the germline V gene, CDR1 is SQVTM and CDR2 is ANQGSEA. This chain's CDR3 is CSVGPGSNTEAFF. In DNA form, the CDR3 reads TGCAGCGTTGGTCCCGGGTCCAACACTGAAGCTTTCTTT.

This clonotype showed up just a few times. The V call is TRBV29-1, the J call TRBJ2-5; 7 nucleotides match TRBD1. V shed 7 bases, J shed 4 bases, and the junction held 3 bases outside the gene matches. The CDR3 length is 11 residues. Germline V lookup: CDR1 SQVTM, CDR2 ANQGSEA. CDR3 in amino acids: CSGRQGETQYF. Here the CDR3 DNA reads TGCAGCGGACGACAGGGAGAGACCCAGTACTTC.

The V and J genes are TRBV20-1 and TRBJ2-5; D tentatively reads TRBD1 or TRBD2 (5 bases each). Per germline, CDR1 DFQATT and CDR2 SNEGSKA (reference sequence). The CDR3 loop spans 17 amino acids. With 7 bases removed from V and 1 base from J, the gap between germline ends came to 25 bases. CDR3 loop: CSVWDPDFLFLQETQYF. CDR3 bases: TGCAGTGTTTGGGACCCCGATTTCCTCTTCCTCCAAGAGACCCAGTACTTC.

This clonotype was observed a few times. V gene TRBV29-1 combines with J gene TRBJ2-7; no reliable D call. Trimming took 3 bases from V and 3 from J, leaving 18 bases between them. The CDR3 consists of 15 residues. CDR1 is SQVTM and CDR2 is ANQGSEA in the germline V gene. Here the CDR3 reads CSVESDVDGDYEQYF. The CDR3 nucleotides are TGCAGCGTTGAGTCTGATGTGGACGGAGACTACGAGCAGTACTTC.